This TCR beta chain was captured by sequencing in a study of blood T cell repertoires in COVID-19. This CDR3 is built from 13 residues. Trimming took 6 bases from V and 3 from J, leaving 11 bases between them. Germline-derived CDR1 and CDR2 are MNHEY and SVGAGI. Data came from immunoSEQ multiplex PCR; TCRdb stores just in-frame clones and leaves some out. The sample records some 220,000 clones, 83% being singletons. The sequenced sample was peripheral blood. The V and J genes are TRBV6-5 and TRBJ1-2; no clear D. This sequence originates from a human donor in a cohort sampled during active COVID-19. The chain's CDR3 is CASRTTTDYGYTF. The CDR3 DNA follows: TGTGCCAGCAGGACGACGACTGACTATGGCTACACCTTC.